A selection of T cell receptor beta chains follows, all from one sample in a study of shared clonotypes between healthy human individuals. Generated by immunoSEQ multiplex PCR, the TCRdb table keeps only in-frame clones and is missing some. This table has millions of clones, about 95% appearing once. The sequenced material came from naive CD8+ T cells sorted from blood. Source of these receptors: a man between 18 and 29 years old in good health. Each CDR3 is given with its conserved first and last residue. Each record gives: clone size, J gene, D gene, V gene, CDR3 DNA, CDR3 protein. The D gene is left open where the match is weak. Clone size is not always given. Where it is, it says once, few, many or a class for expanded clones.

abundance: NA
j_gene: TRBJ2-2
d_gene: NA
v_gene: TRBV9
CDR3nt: TGTGCCAGCAGTAAAAGCGGAGCGAACACCGGGGAGCTGTTTTTT
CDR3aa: CASSKSGANTGELFF

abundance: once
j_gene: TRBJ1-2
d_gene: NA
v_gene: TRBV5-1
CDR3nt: TGCGCCAGCAGCACAATCGACAGACAGTATGGCTACACCTTC
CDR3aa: CASSTIDRQYGYTF

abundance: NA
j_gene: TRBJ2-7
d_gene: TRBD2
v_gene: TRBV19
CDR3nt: TGTGCCAGTAGTATCAGTCCTAGCGGGGAGCAGTACTTC
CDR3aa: CASSISPSGEQYF

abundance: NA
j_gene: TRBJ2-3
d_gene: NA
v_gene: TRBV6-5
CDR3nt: TGTGCCAGCAGTTACGGCCCCAATGGGGATACGCAGTATTTT
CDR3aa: CASSYGPNGDTQYF

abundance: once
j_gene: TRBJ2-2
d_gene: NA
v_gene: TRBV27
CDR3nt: TGTGCCAGCAGTTTAGGGTGGCTCTACACCGGGGAGCTGTTTTTT
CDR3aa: CASSLGWLYTGELFF

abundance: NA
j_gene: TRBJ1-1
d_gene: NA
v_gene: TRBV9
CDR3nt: TGTGCCAGCAGCGTAGCCCCAGGGGATGGGACTGAAGCTTTCTTT
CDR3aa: CASSVAPGDGTEAFF

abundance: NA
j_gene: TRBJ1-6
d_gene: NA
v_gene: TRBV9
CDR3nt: TGTGCCAGCAGCGACCGAGGACAGAATTCACCCCTCCACTTT
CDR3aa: CASSDRGQNSPLHF

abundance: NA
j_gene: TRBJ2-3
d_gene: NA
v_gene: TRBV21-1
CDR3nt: TGTGCCAGCACCGAGGGACAGGGGGGAAGAACAGATACGCAGTATTTT
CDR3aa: CASTEGQGGRTDTQYF

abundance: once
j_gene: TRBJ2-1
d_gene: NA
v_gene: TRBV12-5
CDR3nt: TGTGCTAGTGCTGAGGACGAGTACAATGAGCAGTTCTTC
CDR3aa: CASAEDEYNEQFF

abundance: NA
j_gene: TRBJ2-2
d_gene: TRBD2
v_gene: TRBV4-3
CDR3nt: TGCGCCAGCAGCCAAGTCCTAGCGGGACTGAACACCGGGGAGCTGTTTTTT
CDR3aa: CASSQVLAGLNTGELFF